This is a list of T cell receptor beta chains from one sample in a study of blood T cell repertoires in COVID-19. TCRdb's table, derived via immunoSEQ multiplex PCR, lists solely in-frame clones and lacks some. The sample carries 300,000 to 350,000 clones, roughly 88% recorded once. Sequenced sample: peripheral blood. These receptors came from a woman in her 30s with COVID-19, enrolled during active disease. The CDR3 runs from the conserved cysteine through the conserved F or W. A D gene is named only where the DNA matches it firmly. Clone size is shown for a subset of rows, as once, few, many or a class of expanded clone.

.	TRBD2	TRBV7-2	TRBJ2-1	TGTGCCAGCAGCTTACACTCGGGGGGAAGCTCCTACAATGAGCAGTTCTTC	CASSLHSGGSSYNEQFF
.	.	TRBV6-5	TRBJ1-2	TGTGCCAGCAGGGCGGCGCTTTATGGCTACACCTTC	CASRAALYGYTF
.	.	TRBV30	TRBJ1-3	TGTGCCTGGAGTGTTCAACAAAGGGGCCCCTCTGGAAACACCATATATTTT	CAWSVQQRGPSGNTIYF
.	TRBD1	TRBV5-4	TRBJ1-2	TGTGCCAGCAGCTTCAGGGACAGGGGGCGAACTCCGGGCTACACCTTC	CASSFRDRGRTPGYTF
.	TRBD1	TRBV19	TRBJ1-1	TGTGCCAGTAGTATTCGACAGGGCCCCATAGCTTTCTTT	CASSIRQGPIAFF
.	TRBD1	TRBV7-2	TRBJ2-4	TGTGCCAGCAGTCCAAAGTTCCTGGACAGGGGTGCCAAAAACATTCAGTACTTC	CASSPKFLDRGAKNIQYF
.	.	TRBV5-1	TRBJ1-2	TGCGCCAGCAGCTTCCAGGGATCGGGCTACACCTTC	CASSFQGSGYTF
.	.	TRBV12-3/TRBV12-4	TRBJ1-1	TGTGCCAGCAGTTTCCCAGGGGCGACTGAAGCTTTCTTT	CASSFPGATEAFF
.	TRBD1	TRBV18	TRBJ1-2	TGTGCCAGCTCCCTCGGGACAGGGGATGGCTACACCTTC	CASSLGTGDGYTF
.	TRBD1	TRBV5-4	TRBJ1-2	TGTGCCAGCAGCTCATCTTACTTAGACAGGGGGCGGTATTATGGCTACACCTTC	CASSSSYLDRGRYYGYTF
.	TRBD2	TRBV28	TRBJ2-3	TGTGCCAGCAGACAACGGACTAGCGGGGGAACTAGCACAGATACGCAGTATTTT	CASRQRTSGGTSTDTQYF
once	TRBD2	TRBV28	TRBJ2-1	TGTGCCAGCCTGAGCGGGGATGAGCAGTTCTTC	CASLSGDEQFF
once	.	TRBV5-8	TRBJ1-2	TGTGCCAGCAGCCCTCTGACGGGGTACTATGGCTACACCTTC	CASSPLTGYYGYTF
.	TRBD1	TRBV11-2	TRBJ1-6	TGTGCCAGCAGCGCCGGGACAGGGTTAAATTCACCCCTCCACTTT	CASSAGTGLNSPLHF
.	.	TRBV28	TRBJ1-1	TGTGCCAGCAGTCCCACTGGGGGGGTGAACACTGAAGCTTTCTTT	CASSPTGGVNTEAFF
.	.	TRBV4-1	TRBJ1-5	TGCGCCAGCAGCCAAGAATATGATCAGCCCCAGCATTTT	CASSQEYDQPQHF
.	TRBD2	TRBV20-1	TRBJ2-1	TGCAGTGCTAGTCCGACTAGCGGGGGACGCAATGAGCAGTTCTTC	CSASPTSGGRNEQFF
.	.	TRBV5-7	TRBJ1-5	TGTGCCAGCAGCTTGGAGCCGGGATGTGGAAATCAGCCCCAGCATTTT	CASSLEPGCGNQPQHF
.	.	TRBV24-1	TRBJ1-5	TGTGCCACCACTGATTCCGGCGGCCAGCCCCAGCATTTT	CATTDSGGQPQHF
.	TRBD2	TRBV11-2	TRBJ2-2	TGTGCCAGCAGCCCGGGTGCGGGGGGCACCACCGTCCGGGAGCTGTTTTTT	CASSPGAGGTTVRELFF
once	.	TRBV3-1/TRBV3-2	TRBJ2-1	TGTGCCAGCAGCCAAGATACCAGCGATGAGCAGTTCTTC	CASSQDTSDEQFF
.	TRBD1	TRBV19	TRBJ1-1	TGTGCCAGTAGTATAGTGTTGGCAGGGGGCGATATCACTGAAGCTTTCTTT	CASSIVLAGGDITEAFF
.	TRBD1	TRBV4-1	TRBJ2-1	TGCGCCAGCAGCCGGGAGACAGGGTTTAGTCGCAATGAGCAGTTCTTC	CASSRETGFSRNEQFF
.	TRBD1	TRBV9	TRBJ1-4	TGTGCCAGCAGCCCCCGGGACAGGAATAATGAAAAACTGTTTTTT	CASSPRDRNNEKLFF
once	TRBD1	TRBV10-3	TRBJ1-5	TGTGCCATCAGTGCCATTGACAGGGGAAGTAGTCAGCCCCAGCATTTT	CAISAIDRGSSQPQHF
.	TRBD1	TRBV27	TRBJ1-1	TGTGCCAGCAGTTTAACCGGGACAGGGTTTTTGAACACTGAAGCTTTCTTT	CASSLTGTGFLNTEAFF
.	TRBD1	TRBV28	TRBJ2-5	TGTGCCACCGTGACAGGGTGGGCCACCTTGGACTTC	CATVTGWATLDF
once	TRBD2	TRBV9	TRBJ2-1	TGTGCCAGCAGCGTTAGCGGGGGGGCCGTGGGTGAGCAGTTCTTC	CASSVSGGAVGEQFF
.	TRBD2	TRBV24-1	TRBJ2-7	TGTGCCACCAGTGATTTGAGCGGGGGCAGGTACGAGCAGTACTTC	CATSDLSGGRYEQYF
.	.	TRBV19	TRBJ1-1	TGTGCCAGCGGGGACACTGAAGCTTTCTTT	CASGDTEAFF
.	TRBD2	TRBV5-1	TRBJ2-3	TGCGCCAGCAGCTTGGTAGCGGGGGGCGAGGCAGATACGCAGTATTTT	CASSLVAGGEADTQYF
.	.	TRBV3-1/TRBV3-2	TRBJ1-5	TGTGCCAGCAGCCAAGGACTAACAGGGTGGCCCCAGCATTTT	CASSQGLTGWPQHF
.	.	TRBV5-4	TRBJ2-7	TGTGCCAGCAGCACGCAGGGTTACGAGCAGTACTTC	CASSTQGYEQYF
.	.	TRBV9	TRBJ2-3	TGTGCCAGCAGCGTAGCGGGAAGGTTGGTGGGCACAGATACGCAGTATTTT	CASSVAGRLVGTDTQYF
.	.	TRBV19	TRBJ1-1	TGTGCCAGTAGTGACGGGGGACTTGAAGCTTTCTTT	CASSDGGLEAFF
.	TRBD2	TRBV5-5	TRBJ2-2	TGTGCCAGCAGCTTGGTGGCTAGCGGGGGGGCGAACACCGGGGAGCTGTTTTTT	CASSLVASGGANTGELFF
.	TRBD2	TRBV7-8	TRBJ2-4	TGTGCCAGCAGCATCCACCGGTTAGCGGGGGGGGCCAAAAACATTCAGTACTTC	CASSIHRLAGGAKNIQYF
.	.	TRBV21-1	TRBJ2-5	TGTGCCAGCCCTATCCCCCTAAGCCGATCCGATCAAGAGACCCAGTACTTC	CASPIPLSRSDQETQYF
.	TRBD1	TRBV27	TRBJ1-2	TGTGCCAGCAGTTCCCAGGGGGCGCCGAGGTATGGCTACACCTTC	CASSSQGAPRYGYTF
.	.	TRBV2	TRBJ2-3	TGTGCCAGCAGACTTACCGGGAATACAGATACGCAGTATTTT	CASRLTGNTDTQYF
.	TRBD1	TRBV7-2	TRBJ1-2	TGTGCCAGCAGCCTACAGGGGTATGGCTACACCTTC	CASSLQGYGYTF
once	.	TRBV3-1/TRBV3-2	TRBJ2-3	TGTGCCAGCAGCGCCCTAAGCACAGATACGCAGTATTTT	CASSALSTDTQYF
.	.	TRBV19	TRBJ1-2	TGTGCCAGTAGTATCGTGGCAGGGTCCTATGGCTACACCTTC	CASSIVAGSYGYTF
.	TRBD2	TRBV9	TRBJ2-3	TGTGCCAGCAGCGAAAACAGCGGGGGAAACACAGATACGCAGTATTTT	CASSENSGGNTDTQYF
.	TRBD2	TRBV13	TRBJ2-3	TGTGCCAGCAGTCGTACTAGCGGGGTTACAGATACGCAGTATTTT	CASSRTSGVTDTQYF
.	.	TRBV19	TRBJ2-2	TGTGCCAGTAGTCTTCAGGGTTCCGGGGAGCTGTTTTTT	CASSLQGSGELFF
.	.	TRBV27	TRBJ1-6	TGTGCCAGCAGTTTATCCCCCGGGAATTTTAATTCACCCCTCCACTTT	CASSLSPGNFNSPLHF
.	.	TRBV28	TRBJ2-7	TGTGCCAGCAGTTTGCCGGGCGCGGGCTCCTACGAGCAGTACTTC	CASSLPGAGSYEQYF
.	.	TRBV2	TRBJ1-5	TGTGCCACCAACAGGGTTATGGGCAATCAGCCCCAGCATTTT	CATNRVMGNQPQHF
.	TRBD1	TRBV6-5	TRBJ1-1	TGTGCCAGCAGTTACTCGGGACAGCAAGAAGCTTTCTTT	CASSYSGQQEAFF
.	TRBD1	TRBV7-9	TRBJ1-2	TGTGCCAGCAGCCTAAGGGGGCCCACGGACTTTTATGGCTACACCTTC	CASSLRGPTDFYGYTF
.	.	TRBV6-6	TRBJ1-1	TGTGCCATTATGGGAGGGGGCACTGAAGCTTTCTTT	CAIMGGGTEAFF
.	TRBD1	TRBV5-1	TRBJ1-1	TGCGCCAGCAGCTTGGCCACAGGGGCGAACACTGAAGCTTTCTTT	CASSLATGANTEAFF